This is a list of T cell receptor beta chains from one sample in a study of blood T cells in healthy people across ages. TCRdb redid the calling of the 5' RACE reads with MiXCR, one entry per CDR3 protein. The sample has about 940,000 distinct CDR3 sequences, 48% seen once; the top ten hold around an eighth. The sample was blood. These receptor sequences come from a young man in good health. Both conserved end residues are part of each CDR3. D genes are given only for firm matches. Size is omitted from some rows. Given values are once, few, many or a class for expanded clones.

clone_size	j_call	d_call	v_call	cdr3_nt	cdr3_aa
.	TRBJ2-5	.	TRBV4-1	TGCGCCAGCAGCCAGGGAGGAATCCAAGAGACCCAGTACTTC	CASSQGGIQETQYF
few	TRBJ2-5	.	TRBV7-9	TGTGCCAGCAGCTTATGGGGTAGGGAGTCCCAAGAGACCCAGTACTTC	CASSLWGRESQETQYF
.	TRBJ2-3	TRBD1	TRBV4-1	TGCGCCAGCAGCCACTCGGGACAGGGGGCTCCAGATGCGCAGTATTTT	CASSHSGQGAPDAQYF
few	TRBJ2-3	TRBD2	TRBV10-3	TGTGCCACCGAGGTCGGGGGGGGCACAGATACGCAGTATTTT	CATEVGGGTDTQYF
.	TRBJ2-3	.	TRBV21-1	TGTGCCAGCACCAAGCTCGGGGGGAGCAGCACAGATACGCAGTATTTT	CASTKLGGSSTDTQYF
.	TRBJ2-6	.	TRBV6-5	TGTGCCAGCAGTTACTGGGGTGCTGGGGCCGACGTCCTGACTTTC	CASSYWGAGADVLTF
.	TRBJ1-1	.	TRBV28	TGTGCCAGCAGTTCACGCAGGGGTGGCACTGAAGCTTTCTTT	CASSSRRGGTEAFF
few	TRBJ1-1	.	TRBV21-1	TGTGCCAGCAGCAAAGTTCCCCGGATAGCCCCTTTTAACACTGAAGCTTTCTTT	CASSKVPRIAPFNTEAFF
few	TRBJ1-6	.	TRBV20-1	TGCAGTGCTCCACAGGGAGCTCTCGATTCACCCCTCCACTTT	CSAPQGALDSPLHF
once	TRBJ1-4	.	TRBV14	TGTGCCAGCAGCCAAGATACCACAGCAAGAGGGAAACTGTTTTTT	CASSQDTTARGKLFF
.	TRBJ2-7	.	TRBV20-1	TGCAGTGCTAGAGATTATCCGGGGAAGTACTTC	CSARDYPGKYF
.	TRBJ2-2	TRBD2	TRBV4-3	TGCGCCAGCAGCCATTCTGGGGGACTAGTAAACACCGGGGAGCTGTTTTTT	CASSHSGGLVNTGELFF
once	TRBJ2-3	.	TRBV20-1	TGCAGTGCTAGGGTTCGGGGTTTTGGAGATACGCAGTATTTT	CSARVRGFGDTQYF
.	TRBJ1-1	.	TRBV12-3/TRBV12-4	.	CASSTSANTEAFF
few	TRBJ2-7	TRBD1	TRBV9	TGTGCCAGCAGCGCCCGGGACAGTCGCTACGAGCAGTACTTC	CASSARDSRYEQYF
many	TRBJ1-2	TRBD1	TRBV7-2	TGTGCCAGCAGCTTACTTGGGACAGGGGATGGCTACACCTTC	CASSLLGTGDGYTF
.	TRBJ2-3	.	TRBV11-3	TGTGCCAGCAGCTTAGATGGGAGCGGGACAGATACGCAGTATTTT	CASSLDGSGTDTQYF
few	TRBJ2-7	TRBD1	TRBV6-5	TGTGCCACCTCTGGGACAGGGATCTACGAGCAGTACTTC	CATSGTGIYEQYF
few	TRBJ2-2	.	TRBV12-3/TRBV12-4	TGTGCCAGCAGTTTATCGCTTAACACCGGGGAGCTGTTTTTT	CASSLSLNTGELFF
.	TRBJ1-2	.	TRBV7-8	TGTGCCAGCAGCTTAGATCCGGGGTTGGTTGGCTACACCTTC	CASSLDPGLVGYTF
.	TRBJ1-1	.	TRBV7-9	TGTGCCAGCAGCTTAGAGGGCGACACTGAAGCTTTCTTT	CASSLEGDTEAFF
.	TRBJ2-1	TRBD1	TRBV5-6	TGTGCCAGCAGCTTGGACTGGACAGGGATAGGGAATGAGCAGTTCTTC	CASSLDWTGIGNEQFF
.	TRBJ2-3	.	TRBV3-1	TGTGCCAGCAGCCAAAAACACGGAAAGACAGATACGCAGTATTTT	CASSQKHGKTDTQYF
few	TRBJ2-2	.	TRBV12-3/TRBV12-4	TGTGCCAGCAGCCGTGGGGAAAGCATCACCGGGGAGCTGTTTTTT	CASSRGESITGELFF
.	TRBJ1-2	.	TRBV29-1	TGCAGCGTTGAAGATCGGACAGAACCTACTAACTATGGCTACACCTTC	CSVEDRTEPTNYGYTF
.	TRBJ2-3	.	TRBV21-1	TGTGCCAGCAGCAAAGCTTCGACAGGGTTCAGGGATACGCAGTATTTT	CASSKASTGFRDTQYF
.	TRBJ1-5	.	TRBV6-1	TGTGCCAGCAGTGCCACAGGGTTCAGCAATCAGCCCCAGCATTTT	CASSATGFSNQPQHF
once	TRBJ1-2	.	TRBV27	TGTGCCAGCAGCTCCCCCCCAACAGCTAACTATGGCTACACCTTC	CASSSPPTANYGYTF